Following are 4 T cell receptor beta chains from one sample sequenced in a study of cytomegalovirus exposure and HLA in healthy donors. The PCR had 60 Vbeta and 13 Jbeta primers. Assay used: immunoSEQ multiplex PCR; TCRdb lists only in-frame clones, some missing. The sample records over 150,000 clones, about 82% being singletons. Sequencing was carried out using PBMCs. All receptors come from a woman in her fifties or sixties in good health and CMV-seropositive.

The gene calls are TRBV7-9 and TRBJ2-7, with a tentative D call TRBD2 (6 bases). With 5 bases removed from V and 4 bases from J, the gap between germline ends came to 9 bases. Germline assignment: CDR1 SEHNR and CDR2 FQNEAQ (reference sequence). This CDR3 has 12 amino acids. CDR3 residues: CASSLREYEQYF. The CDR3 DNA follows: TGTGCCAGCAGCCTCCGGGAGTACGAGCAGTACTTC.

V gene TRBV27 combines with J gene TRBJ2-7; possibly TRBD2 for D (5 bases). The CDR3 totals 11 residues. The V gene lost 6 bases and the J gene lost 4 bases, with 7 bases spanning the gap. Germline assignment: CDR1 MNHEY and CDR2 SMNVEV (reference sequence). In DNA, the CDR3 is TGTGCCAGCAGCCGGGGATACGAGCAGTACTTC. Encoded protein: CASSRGYEQYF.

The CDR3: CASSLGGGGDTQYF. The CDR3 nucleotides read TGTGCCAGCAGCTTAGGGGGGGGTGGGGATACGCAGTATTTT. This rearrangement joins TRBV7-3 to TRBJ2-3; 7 nucleotides line up with TRBD2. This CDR3 region has 14 residues. Per the germline V gene, CDR1 is SGHTA and CDR2 is FQGTGA. After removal of 2 bases from V and 6 bases from J, the junction contained 5 bases not matched to a gene. The entire variable domain, with the rest obtained from reference TRBV7-3 and TRBJ2-3, is as follows: GAGVSQTPSNKVTEKGKYVELRCDPISGHTALYWYRQSLGQGPEFLIYFQGTGAADDSGLPNDRFFAVRPEGSVSTLKIQRTERGDSAVYLCASSLGGGGDTQYFGPGTRLTVL.

This sequence joins TRBV27 and TRBJ2-2, with 9 bases aligning to TRBD2. The CDR3 extends over 17 amino acids. CDR1 MNHEY and CDR2 SMNVEV come from the germline V gene (reference sequence). The V gene end was trimmed by 3 bases and the J gene end by 6 bases; junction bases not matched to a gene: 11. In DNA, the CDR3 is TGTGCCAGCAGTTTTCAAGTTGGCGGGGGGGCGGCCGGGGAGCTGTTTTTT. Translated: CASSFQVGGGAAGELFF.